The entry below gives a single T cell receptor beta chain sequence along with its context. This specimen belongs to a study of response to subunit inactivated influenza vaccine. One entry per CDR3 protein, called by TCRdb with MiXCR from the RT-PCR reads. This table holds around 600,000 distinct CDR3 sequences, roughly 10% found once. V was pared by 5 bases and J by 2 bases, with 17 bases of the junction left unmatched. The CDR3 has 19 residues. Germline V gene data show CDR1 as DFQATT and CDR2 as SNEGSKA (reference sequence). This same sample was also part of a study on T cells expressing NK-cell markers. As that study records: The authors generated TCR beta cDNA through 5'RACE template switching with UMIs. Sequencing of TCR beta repertoires drew on sorted CD3+CD56+NKG2C+, CD3+CD56+NKG2C- and CD3+CD56-NKG2C+ T cells. Leadership of the CD3+CD56-NKG2C+ fraction also belonged to these clonotypes in a handful of donors.

V usage is TRBV20-1 and J usage is TRBJ2-3; 12 bases align to TRBD2. The clonotype was recovered from a man aged 45-65 years who received an inactivated influenza vaccine. The source was PBMCs from blood, collected on the day of vaccination. The CDR3 DNA follows: TGCAGTGCTCCGGTGACTAGCGGGAGCTTTAGCGTGATCACAGATACGCAGTATTTT. Its translation: CSAPVTSGSFSVITDTQYF.